This T cell receptor (beta chain) was observed in a study of blood T cell repertoires in COVID-19. V lost 1 base, J lost 10 bases, and 8 bases lay in between. Germline V CDR1 and CDR2: LGHDT, YNNKEL (reference sequence). This CDR3 region has 12 residues. This table comes from immunoSEQ multiplex PCR, and its TCRdb copy is limited to in-frame clones, with some not included. The sample lists about 270,000 clones, approximately 85% occurring once. This clonotype originated in a human donor in a cohort sampled during active COVID-19. The chain joins TRBV3-1 (or the pseudogene TRBV3-2) to TRBJ1-5; no clear D gene. Sequencing used peripheral blood. In DNA, the CDR3 is TGTGCCAGCAGCCAAGCTGGCGGCCCCCAGCATTTT. It translates to CASSQAGGPQHF.